The 20 T cell receptor beta chains presented below share a single source sample, sequenced in a study of response to subunit inactivated influenza vaccine. TCRdb recomputed calls from the RT-PCR reads with MiXCR, one row per CDR3 protein. The sample includes about 520,000 distinct CDR3 sequences, about 25% of them seen just once. Sequenced here: CD4+ T cells sorted from PBMCs, sampled more than 4 days after vaccination. These receptors all come from a man aged 50 or older who received an inactivated influenza vaccine.

This clonotype turned up a few times. The V call is TRBV10-3, the J call TRBJ1-1; perhaps TRBD1 as D (6 bases). The CDR3 totals 15 residues. Germline lookup yields CDR1 ENHRY and CDR2 SYGVKD. Trimming took 0 bases from V and 1 from J, leaving 9 bases between them. The CDR3 here is CAISESGQRNTEAFF. CDR3 nucleotide sequence: TGTGCCATCAGTGAGTCGGGACAAAGGAACACTGAAGCTTTCTTT.

A few counts support this clonotype. This chain links TRBV20-1 with TRBJ2-5; 9 positions agree with TRBD2. CDR3 size: 15 residues. V shed 3 bases and J 4 bases; nucleotides not matched to a gene: 9. CDR1 is DFQATT, CDR2 SNEGSKA, per germline (reference sequence). CDR3 DNA: TGCAGTGCTAGGGGACGTGGGCGGGAGGGAGAGACCCAGTACTTC. Translated: CSARGRGREGETQYF.

This chain uses TRBV6-4 with TRBJ1-1; a possible D gene is TRBD1 (5 bases). The CDR3 length is 14 residues. The germline V and J ends were trimmed by 2 bases and 4 bases, with 11 bases remaining between them. CDR1 and CDR2 (germline): MRHNA, SNTAGT. The CDR3 protein is CASSDPDIFTEAFF. CDR3 nucleotide sequence: TGTGCCAGCAGTGACCCGGACATATTCACTGAAGCTTTCTTT.

This rearrangement joins TRBV28 to TRBJ1-2; no reliable D call. Germline CDR1 is MDHEN and CDR2 is SYDVKM. Trimming cost V 5 bases and J 4 bases, with 14 bases left between them. The CDR3 totals 14 residues. The CDR3 sequence: CASSAPPEGYGYTF. The CDR3 bases are TGTGCCAGCAGTGCCCCCCCGGAGGGCTATGGCTACACCTTC.

This clonotype appeared a single time. This chain uses TRBV5-1 with TRBJ1-4; the D gene is possibly TRBD1 (6 bases). V shed 0 bases and J shed 8 bases, with 14 bases lying between them. Germline V gene lookup returns CDR1 SGHRS and CDR2 YFSETQ. The length of the CDR3 is 15 residues. In DNA, the CDR3 is TGCGCCAGCAGCTTGGGCCTCCGAGGGGGAGAAAAACTGTTTTTT. The encoded protein is CASSLGLRGGEKLFF.

In its sample, this clonotype was seen a few times. The rearrangement uses TRBV4-3 and TRBJ2-2; tentatively, D is TRBD2 (5 bases). The ends were cut back, 1 base at V and 1 base at J, with 7 bases in the middle. Germline values: CDR1 LGHNA, CDR2 YSLEER. The CDR3 contains 15 residues. The CDR3 DNA reads TGCGCCAGCAGCCAAGTGAGCGGGAACACCGGGGAGCTGTTTTTT. Residues: CASSQVSGNTGELFF.

This clonotype has more than one count but fewer than ten. The rearrangement links TRBV7-9 to TRBJ1-4; 9 bases map to TRBD1. V trimming: 5 bases; J trimming: 8 bases; junction bases outside the gene matches: 6. Germline V gives CDR1 SEHNR, CDR2 FQNEAQ (reference sequence). The CDR3 has 14 amino acids. This CDR3 reads CASSRTGAREKLFF. CDR3 in DNA: TGTGCCAGCAGCAGGACAGGGGCACGGGAAAAACTGTTTTTT. The variable domain in full, completed from reference TRBV7-9 and TRBJ1-4, reads DTGVSQNPRHKITKRGQNVTFRCDPISEHNRLYWYRQTLGQGPEFLTYFQNEAQLEKSRLLSDRFSAERPKGSFSTLEIQRTEQGDSAMYLCASSRTGAREKLFFGSGTQLSVL.

This clonotype was seen only a few times. The genes are TRBV10-3 and TRBJ2-7; 7 bases match TRBD2. Germline V gives CDR1 ENHRY, CDR2 SYGVKD. The CDR3 runs 15 residues. V was pared by 4 bases and J by 2 bases, with 8 bases of the junction left unmatched. The CDR3 reads CAISGLTSRAYEQYF. For the CDR3, the DNA is TGTGCCATCAGTGGGTTGACTAGCAGGGCCTACGAGCAGTACTTC.

CDR3 sequence: CASSQTPEAGNTIYF. The CDR3 DNA follows: TGTGCCAGCAGTCAGACACCGGAGGCAGGAAACACCATATATTTT. V and J are TRBV12-3 or TRBV12-4 and TRBJ1-3; D remains unclear. The CDR3 has 15 amino acids. V lost 5 bases and J 4 bases, leaving 15 bases between the germline ends.

The chain joins TRBV7-2 to TRBJ2-3; no clear D. The germline V and J ends were trimmed by 5 bases and 7 bases, with 13 bases remaining between them. The CDR3 length is 13 residues. CDR1 is SGHTA, CDR2 FQGNSA, per germline. The CDR3 sequence is CASSLSGEHTQYF. CDR3 sequence (DNA): TGTGCCAGCAGCCTAAGTGGGGAACATACGCAGTATTTT.

This clonotype turned up a few times. The chain carries TRBV29-1 and TRBJ1-2; D not resolved. The CDR3 is made up of 15 amino acids. From germline, CDR1 is SQVTM and CDR2 ANQGSEA. The V end lost 4 bases, the J end lost 2 bases, and 17 bases lay between the germline ends. The CDR3 bases are TGCAGCGTTGGGCAGGCCCGGCTAACAAACTATGGCTACACCTTC. Residues: CSVGQARLTNYGYTF.

The chain has TRBV14 and TRBJ2-1, with 7 bases identical to TRBD2. V gave up 6 bases and J gave up 7 bases; unmatched junction bases: 9. Germline-derived CDR1 and CDR2 are SGHDN and FVKESK. This CDR3 has 14 amino acids. The CDR3 region is CASSFSFGRNEQFF. The CDR3 nucleotides read TGTGCCAGCAGTTTTTCGTTCGGGAGGAATGAGCAGTTCTTC.

In this sample, this clonotype turned up a few times. The J gene is TRBJ2-3, the V gene TRBV12-3 or TRBV12-4; 8 bases match TRBD2. V was clipped by 6 bases and J by 4 bases; unmatched bases: 6. The CDR3 has 14 residues. The CDR3 nucleotides are TGTGCCAGCAGACGGGGGGGTATCGCAGATACGCAGTATTTT. Protein sequence: CASRRGGIADTQYF.

This clonotype has ten or more counts. The chain links TRBV11-3 to TRBJ2-1; D not resolved. V was shortened by 5 bases and J by 4 bases, with 12 bases between the two germline ends. Germline V gene data show CDR1 as SGHNT and CDR2 as YENEEA. This CDR3 is 14 amino acids long. The CDR3 nucleotides are TGTGCCAGCAGCCCTCCGGGCCTTTACAATGAGCAGTTCTTC. This encodes CASSPPGLYNEQFF.

The chain carries TRBV5-6 and TRBJ1-1; D not resolved. Germline V lookup: CDR1 SGHDT, CDR2 YYEEEE. Deletions cut 1 base from V and 5 bases from J, with 9 bases between. The CDR3 sequence is 13 residues long. The CDR3 sequence: CASSLFMGTEAFF. As DNA, the CDR3 is TGTGCCAGCAGCTTGTTTATGGGGACTGAAGCTTTCTTT.

The V call is TRBV20-1, the J call TRBJ1-5; unclear D gene. Germline CDR1 is DFQATT and CDR2 is SNEGSKA (reference sequence). Trimming took off 2 bases at V and 8 bases at J, with 19 bases between the two ends. The CDR3 spans 15 residues. CDR3 nucleotide sequence: TGCAGTGCTAGATCCCTGGGCCTCGAAGGGAAGCCCCAGCATTTT. It codes for CSARSLGLEGKPQHF.

This clonotype showed up just a few times. The V gene is TRBV7-9, the J gene TRBJ1-5, with a weak D call TRBD1 (5 bases). The CDR3 is made up of 14 amino acids. Deletions cut 5 bases from V and 6 bases from J, with 14 bases between. Germline values: CDR1 SEHNR, CDR2 FQNEAQ (reference sequence). CDR3 residues: CASSTIRDTQPQHF. CDR3 sequence (DNA): TGTGCCAGCAGCACCATCAGGGATACTCAGCCCCAGCATTTT. Full variable domain (outside the CDR3, taken from reference TRBV7-9 and TRBJ1-5): DTGVSQNPRHKITKRGQNVTFRCDPISEHNRLYWYRQTLGQGPEFLTYFQNEAQLEKSRLLSDRFSAERPKGSFSTLEIQRTEQGDSAMYLCASSTIRDTQPQHFGDGTRLSIL.

This clonotype was picked up a small number of times. This chain links TRBV7-2 with TRBJ1-5, with no clear D. CDR1 and CDR2 (germline): SGHTA, FQGNSA. The CDR3 has 14 residues. The ends were cut back, 1 base at V and 6 bases at J, with 10 bases in the middle. DNA of the CDR3: TGTGCCAGCAGCTTAGGAGTCGTTAGTCAGCCCCAGCATTTT. Translated, it gives CASSLGVVSQPQHF.

The CDR3 is CASSLGANPGVFGEQYF. DNA of the CDR3: TGTGCCAGCAGCCTAGGGGCCAATCCGGGAGTATTCGGCGAGCAGTACTTC. The chain combines TRBV3-1 with TRBJ2-7; perhaps TRBD2 as D (6 bases). Germline CDR1 reads LGHDT; CDR2 reads YNNKEL (reference sequence). This CDR3 region has 17 residues. V was trimmed by 4 bases and J by 6 bases, leaving 25 bases between them.

The sample holds a few counts of this clonotype. The chain uses TRBV6-5 and TRBJ1-4, with unresolved D. Per germline, CDR1 MNHEY and CDR2 SVGAGI. The V end lost 2 bases, the J end lost 8 bases, and 15 bases lay between the germline ends. The CDR3 length is 15 residues. The CDR3 spells CASSYARNKGEKLFF. The CDR3 nucleotides are TGTGCCAGCAGTTACGCCCGAAACAAGGGCGAAAAACTGTTTTTT.